These 18 T cell receptor beta chains share one sample of origin, sequenced in a study of T cell repertoires in cytomegalovirus infection. No antigens are known for them. MiXCR was run by TCRdb on the reads, yielding one entry per CDR3 protein. The profile shows fewer than 1,000,000 distinct CDR3 sequences, around 29% of them singletons. Sequenced material: cultured CD8+ T cells from PBMCs, taken from culture after CMV antigen stimulation. Receptor source: a human donor in good health (CMV status not recorded). Some clones in this sample may be carry-over from other donors' samples.

This clonotype was observed a single time. This rearrangement joins TRBV27 to TRBJ1-5, with 9 bases matching TRBD1. Germline V CDR1 and CDR2: MNHEY, SMNVEV (reference sequence). Trimming removed 2 bases from V and 7 bases from J; junction bases left unmatched: 3. This CDR3 comprises 14 residues. CDR3 protein: CASSLTGGAQPQHF. The DNA for the CDR3 is TGTGCCAGCAGTTTAACAGGGGGCGCCCAGCCCCAGCATTTT.

This clonotype has a handful of counts. J is TRBJ2-5 and V is TRBV12-3 or TRBV12-4; D is uncertain. This CDR3 region has 13 residues. The ends were cut back, 7 bases at V and 0 bases at J, with 9 bases in the middle. The CDR3: CASTPNYQETQYF. The CDR3 coding sequence is TGTGCCAGCACCCCAAATTACCAAGAGACCCAGTACTTC.

The rearrangement joins TRBV4-1 to TRBJ1-1; D call uncertain. Germline assignment: CDR1 MGHRA and CDR2 YSYEKL. The V gene lost 4 bases and the J gene lost 1 base, with 10 bases spanning the gap. The CDR3 sequence is 14 residues long. The CDR3: CASSLSWANTEAFF. The CDR3, as DNA: TGCGCCAGCAGCCTGTCGTGGGCGAACACTGAAGCTTTCTTT.

This clonotype was counted only a few times. The chain employs TRBV10-3 and TRBJ2-7, with D possibly being TRBD2 (6 bases). Germline loops: CDR1 ENHRY, CDR2 SYGVKD. Trimming pared 0 bases from V and 0 bases from J, leaving 12 bases between. CDR3 length equals 16 residues. The CDR3, as DNA: TGTGCCATCAGTGAGTCAGCGGCGGGAAGCTCCTACGAGCAGTACTTC. Protein product: CAISESAAGSSYEQYF.

J is TRBJ2-7 and V is TRBV2; D tentatively reads TRBD1 or TRBD2 (5 bases each). The length of the CDR3 is 13 residues. Germline CDR1 SNHLY, CDR2 FYNNEI. The V end lost 3 bases, the J end lost 2 bases, and 8 bases lay between the germline ends. CDR3 nucleotides: TGTGCCAGCAGTGAGCCGGGACCCTACGAGCAGTACTTC. It codes for CASSEPGPYEQYF.

This clonotype was found many times. The rearrangement uses TRBV7-6 and TRBJ2-1, with D perhaps matching TRBD2 (5 bases). CDR3 size: 14 residues. V dropped 1 base and J dropped 7 bases, with 11 bases sitting between them. Per the germline V gene, CDR1 is SGHVS and CDR2 is FNYEAQ. The CDR3 reads CASSLVSTGNEQFF. DNA for the CDR3: TGTGCCAGCAGCTTAGTCTCGACGGGGAATGAGCAGTTCTTC.

This clonotype has only a few counts. This chain links TRBV6-1 with TRBJ2-7; D is ambiguous. Germline V gene lookup returns CDR1 MNHNS and CDR2 SASEGT. Trimming removed 3 bases from V and 0 bases from J, with 12 bases in between. This CDR3 contains 15 residues. CDR3 DNA sequence: TGTGCCAGCAGTGAGTTGCCCGGGTTCTCCTACGAGCAGTACGTC. Encoded protein: CASSELPGFSYEQYV.

The V and J genes are TRBV11-2 and TRBJ2-3; D may be TRBD1 (5 bases). Looked up from germline, CDR1 is SGHAT and CDR2 is FQNNGV. V lost 2 bases to trimming and J lost 1 base, with 13 bases between them. The CDR3 consists of 16 residues. CDR3 nucleotides: TGTGCCAGCAGCTTAATAGGGGTATGGGGCACAGATACGCAGTATTTT. Translating it yields CASSLIGVWGTDTQYF. Full variable domain (remainder filled in from reference TRBV11-2 and TRBJ2-3): EAGVAQSPRYKIIEKRQSVAFWCNPISGHATLYWYQQILGQGPKLLIQFQNNGVVDDSQLPKDRFSAERLKGVDSTLKIQPAKLEDSAVYLCASSLIGVWGTDTQYFGPGTRLTVL.

The rearrangement joins TRBV4-1 to TRBJ2-2; no reliable D call. V lost 7 bases to trimming and J lost 0 bases, with 6 bases between them. Per germline, CDR1 MGHRA and CDR2 YSYEKL. This CDR3 has 13 residues. CDR3 coding DNA: TGCGCCAGCACCTACGCGAACACCGGGGAGCTGTTTTTT. This gives the protein CASTYANTGELFF.

This clonotype occurred a few times. The chain has TRBV7-2 and TRBJ2-3, with D hard to call. The CDR3 is 15 amino acids. V was pared by 3 bases and J by 4 bases, with 14 bases between. Looked up from germline, CDR1 is SGHTA and CDR2 is FQGNSA. The CDR3 region has the DNA TGTGCCAGCAGCTTGATCCCGCCCAAAGCAGATACGCAGTATTTT. Residues: CASSLIPPKADTQYF.

This clonotype turned up a few times. This chain joins TRBV7-8 and TRBJ2-5; no definite D call. V was pared by 6 bases and J by 1 base, with 15 bases between. The CDR3 spans 15 residues. The germline V gene has CDR1 SGHVS and CDR2 FQNEAQ. The chain's CDR3 is CASSSGLRSQETQYF. The CDR3 nucleotides are TGTGCCAGCAGTTCGGGCCTACGGAGCCAAGAGACCCAGTACTTC.

The table lists this clonotype with many counts. The chain combines TRBV7-8 with TRBJ2-7, with TRBD2 matching over 11 bases. With 2 bases clipped from V and 0 bases from J, the junction kept 9 bases outside the gene matches. There are 18 residues in the CDR3. The germline V gene has CDR1 SGHVS and CDR2 FQNEAQ. In DNA form, the CDR3 reads TGTGCCAGCAGCTTATATCCCCTAGCGGGGGGCCGCTCCTACGAGCAGTACGTC. Its translation is CASSLYPLAGGRSYEQYV.

In its sample, this clonotype was seen many times. The V call is TRBV6-6, the J call TRBJ2-1; 10 nucleotides align to TRBD1. Unmatched junction bases numbered 4, after V lost 4 bases and J lost 4 bases. Germline CDR1 is MNHNY and CDR2 is SVGAGI (reference sequence). This CDR3 contains 15 residues. The CDR3 nucleotides are TGTGCCAGCAGTTTCAGGACAGGGGGGTACAATGAGCAGTTCTTC. Translation: CASSFRTGGYNEQFF.

This sequence joins TRBV7-2 and TRBJ2-1; D not certain. Between the trimmed V and J ends, which lost 1 base and 4 bases, there was a span of 14 bases. Germline CDR1 is SGHTA and CDR2 is FQGNSA. There are 16 residues in the CDR3. This CDR3 is CASSLVDHGLYNEQFF. The DNA for the CDR3 is TGTGCCAGCAGCTTAGTTGATCACGGGTTATACAATGAGCAGTTCTTC.

For the CDR3, the DNA is TGTGCCAGCAGCCCCCGCGACAGGTTCATGAACACTGAAGCTTTCTTT. Translation gives CASSPRDRFMNTEAFF. V is TRBV7-6 and J is TRBJ1-1; D perhaps matches TRBD1 (6 bases). Germline lookup yields CDR1 SGHVS and CDR2 FNYEAQ. The CDR3 totals 16 residues. V shed 5 bases and J shed 0 bases, with 16 bases lying between them.

CDR3: CATSDLEGPGELFF. The CDR3 nucleotides are TGTGCCACCAGTGATTTAGAGGGTCCCGGGGAGCTGTTTTTT. The chain links TRBV24-1 to TRBJ2-2; D perhaps matches TRBD2 (5 bases). The CDR3 has 14 amino acids. Germline V lookup: CDR1 KGHDR, CDR2 SFDVKD. Trimming took off 1 base at V and 6 bases at J, with 8 bases between the two ends.

This chain connects TRBV5-4 to TRBJ2-1, with TRBD1 matching 11 bases. V gave up 4 bases and J gave up 8 bases; unmatched junction bases: 8. The CDR3 is 15 residues long. Germline CDR1 reads SGHNT; CDR2 reads YYREEE (reference sequence). The CDR3 loop is CASSNPGQGEYEQFF. In DNA, the CDR3 is TGTGCCAGCAGCAACCCGGGACAGGGGGAGTATGAGCAGTTCTTC.

The chain employs TRBV2 and TRBJ2-7, with D unclear. The CDR3 totals 10 residues. V was cut by 4 bases and J by 6 bases, with 4 bases left in between. Germline CDR1 is SNHLY and CDR2 is FYNNEI. The CDR3 is CASSGFEQYV. The DNA for the CDR3 is TGTGCCAGCAGTGGTTTCGAGCAGTACGTC.